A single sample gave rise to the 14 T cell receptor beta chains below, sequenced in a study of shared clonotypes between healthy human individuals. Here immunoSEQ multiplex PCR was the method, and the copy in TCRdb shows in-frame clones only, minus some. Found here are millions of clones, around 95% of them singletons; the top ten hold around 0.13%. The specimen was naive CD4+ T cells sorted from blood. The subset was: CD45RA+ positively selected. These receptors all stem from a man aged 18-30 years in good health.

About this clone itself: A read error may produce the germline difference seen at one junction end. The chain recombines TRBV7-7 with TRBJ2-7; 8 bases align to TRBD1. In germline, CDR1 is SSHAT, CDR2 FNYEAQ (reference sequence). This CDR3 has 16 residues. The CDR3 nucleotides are TGTGCTAGCAGCTTAGCCTGGACAGGGAAAAGGTACGAGCAGTACTTC. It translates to CASSLAWTGKRYEQYF.

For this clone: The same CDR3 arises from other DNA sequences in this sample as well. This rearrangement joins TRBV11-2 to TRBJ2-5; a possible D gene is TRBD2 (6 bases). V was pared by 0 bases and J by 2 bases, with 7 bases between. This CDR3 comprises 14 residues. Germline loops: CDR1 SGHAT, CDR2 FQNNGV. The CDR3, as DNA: TGTGCCAGCAGCTTAGATGGGAGGCAAGAGACCCAGTACTTC. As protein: CASSLDGRQETQYF.

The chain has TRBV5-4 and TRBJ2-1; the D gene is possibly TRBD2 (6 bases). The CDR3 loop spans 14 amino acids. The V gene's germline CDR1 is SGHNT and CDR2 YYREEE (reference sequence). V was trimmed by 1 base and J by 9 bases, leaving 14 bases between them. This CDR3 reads CASSLKGGDVEQFF. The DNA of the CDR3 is TGTGCCAGCAGCTTGAAGGGCGGGGATGTTGAGCAGTTCTTC.

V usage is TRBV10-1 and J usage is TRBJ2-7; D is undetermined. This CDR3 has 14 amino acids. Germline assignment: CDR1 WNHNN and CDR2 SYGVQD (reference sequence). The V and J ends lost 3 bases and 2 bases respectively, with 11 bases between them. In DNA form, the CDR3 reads TGCGCCAGCAGTGACCCCGGATCTCCCTACGAGCAGTACTTC. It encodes CASSDPGSPYEQYF.

The CDR3 spells CASRLSGSDYEQYF. The CDR3 nucleotides are TGTGCCAGCAGGCTTAGCGGGAGTGACTACGAGCAGTACTTC. This chain connects TRBV6-1 to TRBJ2-7; 9 bases map to TRBD2. This CDR3 region has 14 residues. Trimming removed 6 bases from V and 3 bases from J; junction bases left unmatched: 6. The germline CDR1 and CDR2 sequences are MNHNS and SASEGT.

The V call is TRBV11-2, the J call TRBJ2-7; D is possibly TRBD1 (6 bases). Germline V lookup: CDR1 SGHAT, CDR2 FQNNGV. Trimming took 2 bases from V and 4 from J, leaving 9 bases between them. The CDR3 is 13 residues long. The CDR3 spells CASSLRTVYEQYF. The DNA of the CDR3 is TGTGCCAGCAGCTTAAGGACAGTTTACGAGCAGTACTTC.

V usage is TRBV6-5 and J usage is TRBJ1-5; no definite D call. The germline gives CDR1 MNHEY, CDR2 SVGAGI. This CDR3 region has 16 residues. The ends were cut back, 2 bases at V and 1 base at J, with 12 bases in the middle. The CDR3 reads CASSYRAVGSNQPQHF. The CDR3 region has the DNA TGTGCCAGCAGTTACCGGGCCGTGGGGAGCAATCAGCCCCAGCATTTT.

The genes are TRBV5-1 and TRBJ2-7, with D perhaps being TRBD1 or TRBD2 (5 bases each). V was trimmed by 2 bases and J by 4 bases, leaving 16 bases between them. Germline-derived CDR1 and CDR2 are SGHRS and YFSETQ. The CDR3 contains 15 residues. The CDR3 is CASSFLGETIYEQYF. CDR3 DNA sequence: TGCGCCAGCAGCTTCCTGGGGGAGACGATTTACGAGCAGTACTTC.

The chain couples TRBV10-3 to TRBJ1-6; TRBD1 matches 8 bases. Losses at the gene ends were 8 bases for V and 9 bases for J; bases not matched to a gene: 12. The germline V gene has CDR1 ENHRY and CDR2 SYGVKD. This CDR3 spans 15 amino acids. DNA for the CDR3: TGTGCCATCTCCCCCGGGGACAGGTCTACTTCACCCCTCCACTTT. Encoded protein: CAISPGDRSTSPLHF.

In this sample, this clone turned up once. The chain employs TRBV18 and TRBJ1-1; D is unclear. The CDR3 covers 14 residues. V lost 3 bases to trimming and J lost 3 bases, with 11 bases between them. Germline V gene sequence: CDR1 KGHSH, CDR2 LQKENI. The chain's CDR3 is CASSPQGFDTEAFF. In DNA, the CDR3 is TGTGCCAGCTCACCTCAAGGGTTCGACACTGAAGCTTTCTTT.

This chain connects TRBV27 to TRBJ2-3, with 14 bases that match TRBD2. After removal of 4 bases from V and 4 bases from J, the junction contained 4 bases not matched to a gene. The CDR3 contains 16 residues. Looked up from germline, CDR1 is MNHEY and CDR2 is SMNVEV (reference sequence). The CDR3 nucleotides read TGTGCCAGCAGTTCCGGGACTAGCGGGGGCCCAGATACGCAGTATTTT. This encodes CASSSGTSGGPDTQYF.

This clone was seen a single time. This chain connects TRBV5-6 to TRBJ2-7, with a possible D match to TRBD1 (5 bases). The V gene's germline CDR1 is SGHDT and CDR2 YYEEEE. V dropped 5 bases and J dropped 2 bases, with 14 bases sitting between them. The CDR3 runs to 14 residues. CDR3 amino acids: CASRRQGTTYEQYF. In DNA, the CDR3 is TGTGCCAGCAGGCGTCAGGGAACTACCTACGAGCAGTACTTC.

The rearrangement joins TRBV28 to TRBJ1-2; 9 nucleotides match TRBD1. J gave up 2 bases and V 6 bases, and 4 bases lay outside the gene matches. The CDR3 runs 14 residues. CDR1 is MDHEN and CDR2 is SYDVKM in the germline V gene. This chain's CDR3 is CASRDTGGNYGYTF. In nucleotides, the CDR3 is TGTGCCAGCAGAGATACAGGGGGCAACTATGGCTACACCTTC.

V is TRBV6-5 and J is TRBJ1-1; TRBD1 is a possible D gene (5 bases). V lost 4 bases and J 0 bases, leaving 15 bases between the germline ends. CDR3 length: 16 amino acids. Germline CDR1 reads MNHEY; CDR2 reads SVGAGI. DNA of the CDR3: TGTGCCAGCAGTTTTTCGAGTCGGGGCTTGAACACTGAAGCTTTCTTT. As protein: CASSFSSRGLNTEAFF.